These 20 T cell receptor beta chains share one sample of origin, sequenced in a study of shared clonotypes between healthy human individuals. Generated by immunoSEQ multiplex PCR, the TCRdb table keeps only in-frame clones and is missing some. The sample holds roughly 500,000 clones, around 75% seen once. Specimen: PBMCs. These receptors were taken from a woman aged 40 to 50 in good health. Some clones in this sample may be carry-over from other donors' samples.

The chain carries TRBV28 and TRBJ1-4, with a weak D call TRBD1 (5 bases). CDR3 length: 16 amino acids. Trimming stripped 6 bases from V and 5 bases from J, with 19 bases between. From germline, CDR1 is MDHEN and CDR2 SYDVKM. The CDR3 spells CASRSTSGTRNEKLFF. The CDR3 coding sequence is TGTGCCAGCAGATCAACCTCCGGGACGCGGAATGAAAAACTGTTTTTT. The full variable domain, rest sourced from reference TRBV28 and TRBJ1-4, is DVKVTQSSRYLVKRTGEKVFLECVQDMDHENMFWYRQDPGLGLRLIYFSYDVKMKEKGDIPEGYSVSREKKERFSLILESASTNQTSMYLCASRSTSGTRNEKLFFGSGTQLSVL.

The rearrangement links TRBV2 to TRBJ2-3; 9 nucleotides line up with TRBD1. The CDR3 contains 15 residues. V lost 6 bases and J lost 0; bases outside the gene matches: 4. Per germline, CDR1 SNHLY and CDR2 FYNNEI. The CDR3 region has the DNA TGTGCCAGCAGCCTGGACAGGGGAAGCACAGATACGCAGTATTTT. Protein sequence: CASSLDRGSTDTQYF.

As concerns this clone: Distinct nucleotide sequences in the sample also encode this CDR3. As DNA, the CDR3 is TGTGCCAGCAGCTTAACTAGCGGATCCTACGAGCAGTACTTC. This sequence encodes CASSLTSGSYEQYF. The chain combines TRBV7-8 with TRBJ2-7; TRBD2 aligns across 8 bases. V gave up 2 bases and J gave up 1 base; unmatched junction bases: 1. The CDR3 is made up of 14 amino acids. Looked up from germline, CDR1 is SGHVS and CDR2 is FQNEAQ.

This rearrangement joins TRBV5-1 to TRBJ2-5; D call uncertain. CDR3 size: 13 residues. Germline V CDR1 and CDR2: SGHRS, YFSETQ. Deletions cut 1 base from V and 0 bases from J, with 4 bases between. The CDR3 bases are TGCGCCAGCAGCTTGCGTTACCAAGAGACCCAGTACTTC. Translated: CASSLRYQETQYF.

This clone turned up a few times. A far larger clone lies a single base away; this is likely a read error. The identical CDR3 is also encoded by other nucleotide sequences in the sample. The chain carries TRBV7-9 and TRBJ2-5; D uncertain. The CDR3 loop spans 11 amino acids. CDR1 SEHNR and CDR2 FQNEAQ come from the germline V gene (reference sequence). Deletions cut 3 bases from V and 1 base from J, with 0 bases between. CDR3 in DNA: TGTGCCAGCAGCTTCCAAGAGACCCAGTACTTC. Its protein is CASSFQETQYF.

The chain has TRBV6-6 and TRBJ1-1; the D gene is possibly TRBD1 (5 bases). CDR1 is MNHNY, CDR2 SVGAGI, per germline (reference sequence). V lost 2 bases, J lost 3 bases, and 16 bases lay in between. The CDR3 runs to 16 residues. CDR3 nucleotides: TGTGCCAGCAGTTACCGCTCGGGGGGACCCGACACTGAAGCTTTCTTT. Translation gives CASSYRSGGPDTEAFF.

This chain uses TRBV28 with TRBJ1-5; D is ambiguous. V lost 3 bases, J lost 5 bases, and 11 bases lay in between. The V gene's germline CDR1 is MDHEN and CDR2 SYDVKM. The CDR3 totals 14 residues. CDR3 loop: CASSLRQLDQPQHF. Here the CDR3 DNA reads TGTGCCAGCAGTTTGCGGCAATTAGATCAGCCCCAGCATTTT.

CDR3 DNA sequence: TGCGCCAGCAGTGAAGGAGAAGCCGGCACTGAAGCTTTCTTT. This encodes CASSEGEAGTEAFF. The rearrangement joins TRBV10-1 to TRBJ1-1; no firm D call. This CDR3 has 14 residues. V lost 3 bases and J 4 bases, leaving 12 bases between the germline ends. The germline gives CDR1 WNHNN, CDR2 SYGVQD (reference sequence).

This chain uses TRBV7-9 with TRBJ2-5, with D unclear. Germline loops: CDR1 SEHNR, CDR2 FQNEAQ (reference sequence). The CDR3 consists of 14 residues. V gave up 1 base and J gave up 1 base, with 7 bases separating them. CDR3 DNA sequence: TGTGCCAGCAGCTTAGAGGCCGGCCAAGAGACCCAGTACTTC. Residues: CASSLEAGQETQYF.

This clone was seen at least ten times. The J gene is TRBJ2-7, the V gene TRBV7-2, with D uncertain. V gave up 1 base and J gave up 2 bases, with 9 bases separating them. CDR1 SGHTA and CDR2 FQGNSA come from the germline V gene. There are 14 residues in the CDR3. The DNA for the CDR3 is TGTGCCAGCAGCTTAGGCCCTGAGACCTACGAGCAGTACTTC. This gives the protein CASSLGPETYEQYF.

CDR3 protein: CASSLVGTPGGSTEAFF. CDR3 DNA sequence: TGTGCCAGCAGTTTAGTTGGGACCCCTGGAGGGAGCACTGAAGCTTTCTTT. The rearrangement links TRBV28 to TRBJ1-1; TRBD1 is a possible D gene (5 bases). The CDR3 totals 17 residues. V lost 2 bases and J 4 bases, leaving 20 bases between the germline ends. Germline CDR1 is MDHEN and CDR2 is SYDVKM.

This chain connects TRBV29-1 to TRBJ2-1; TRBD2 aligns across 11 bases. The germline gives CDR1 SQVTM, CDR2 ANQGSEA. This CDR3 is built from 14 residues. V dropped 6 bases and J dropped 4; count of bases not matched to a gene: 5. The CDR3 loop is CSVRLAGNYNEQFF. Written as DNA, the CDR3 is TGCAGCGTGAGACTAGCGGGGAATTACAATGAGCAGTTCTTC.

This sequence joins TRBV5-1 and TRBJ2-6; 7 nucleotides align to TRBD1. Unmatched junction bases numbered 6, after V lost 1 base and J lost 2 bases. This CDR3 is 17 amino acids long. The germline V gene has CDR1 SGHRS and CDR2 YFSETQ. CDR3 DNA: TGCGCCAGCAGCTTGAGGGGACAGTTGGCTGGGGCCAACGTCCTGACTTTC. This sequence encodes CASSLRGQLAGANVLTF.

This sequence joins TRBV5-6 and TRBJ2-2; D unclear. This CDR3 is 17 amino acids long. Germline CDR1 is SGHDT and CDR2 is YYEEEE. V lost 0 bases and J lost 3, with 15 bases in between. CDR3 nucleotide sequence: TGTGCCAGCAGCTTGGTCGGTCAGATCGATTACACCGGGGAGCTGTTTTTT. This encodes CASSLVGQIDYTGELFF.

Only one count was recorded for this clone. One end of the junction fails to match germline, which may point to a read error. The rearrangement uses TRBV28 and TRBJ1-2; unclear D gene. Germline CDR1 reads MDHEN; CDR2 reads SYDVKM. The CDR3 spans 15 residues. CDR3: CAGSFLDFALGGYTF. The DNA of the CDR3 is TGTGCCGGCAGTTTTTTGGACTTCGCCTTGGGAGGCTACACCTTC.

The chain joins TRBV25-1 to TRBJ2-1, with D possibly being TRBD2 (5 bases). The CDR3 extends over 15 amino acids. Trimming stripped 1 base from V and 7 bases from J, with 14 bases between. Germline CDR1 reads MGHDK; CDR2 reads SYGVNS. The CDR3 coding sequence is TGTGCCAGCAGTGAATGGGGAGTTACCAAGAATGAGCAGTTCTTC. Translating gives CASSEWGVTKNEQFF.

To note about this clone: Different DNA sequences within this sample yield the same CDR3. The chain couples TRBV11-2 to TRBJ1-4; D is unclear. This CDR3 has 12 residues. The V gene's germline CDR1 is SGHAT and CDR2 FQNNGV. Trimming removed 5 bases from V and 4 bases from J, with 5 bases in between. The CDR3 sequence: CASSRVNEKLFF. In DNA form, the CDR3 reads TGTGCCAGCAGCCGCGTTAATGAAAAACTGTTTTTT.

The V gene is TRBV10-3, the J gene TRBJ2-3, with 7 nucleotides matching TRBD2. J was trimmed by 3 bases and V by 6 bases; bases with no gene match: 6. CDR3 length equals 14 residues. The germline gives CDR1 ENHRY, CDR2 SYGVKD. The CDR3: CAIRAEAGTDTQYF. Written as DNA, the CDR3 is TGTGCCATCAGGGCGGAAGCGGGAACAGATACGCAGTATTTT.

The V call is TRBV27, the J call TRBJ2-7, with TRBD2 matching 12 bases. V lost 6 bases, J lost 2 bases, and 8 bases stayed unmatched. This CDR3 comprises 16 residues. CDR1 MNHEY and CDR2 SMNVEV come from the germline V gene (reference sequence). CDR3 sequence reads: CASSSGTSGPTYEQYF. DNA for the CDR3: TGTGCCAGCAGCTCCGGGACTAGCGGGCCGACCTACGAGCAGTACTTC.

This clone was detected only once. This chain links TRBV23-1 with TRBJ1-5; D uncertain. TRBV23-1 is reported as an ORF; its role is uncertain. With 1 base removed from V and 5 bases from J, the gap between germline ends came to 6 bases. This CDR3 contains 13 residues. This chain's CDR3 is CASSQFEDQPQHF. As DNA, the CDR3 is TGCGCCAGCAGTCAATTCGAGGATCAGCCCCAGCATTTT.